The 5 T cell receptor beta chains reported below all come from one sample, sequenced in a study of T cell repertoires in cytomegalovirus infection. These receptors have no identified antigens. TCRdb re-called the reads through MiXCR, storing one row per CDR3 protein. The table lists 110,000 to 150,000 distinct CDR3 sequences, roughly 32% of them singletons, with around 50% in the top ten. The input for sequencing was CD8+ T cells from cultured PBMCs, taken from culture after CMV antigen stimulation. These receptors all stem from a human donor in good health (CMV status not recorded). Some clones in this sample may be carry-over from other donors' samples.

Only a few counts were recorded for this clonotype. The rearrangement links TRBV7-8 to TRBJ2-3; 11 bases align to TRBD2. The CDR3 has 15 residues. V lost 5 bases and J lost 4; bases outside the gene matches: 5. CDR1 and CDR2 from the germline V gene are SGHVS and FQNEAQ. The CDR3 DNA reads TGTGCCAGCAGCGCGACTAGCGGGGTGGCAGATACGCAGTATTTT. Residues: CASSATSGVADTQYF.

The table lists this clonotype with many counts. CDR3 DNA sequence: TGTGCCAGCAGCCCTCCAGGGGGCGCCTACAATGAGCAGTTCTTC. Translation: CASSPPGGAYNEQFF. The chain is built from TRBV7-9 and TRBJ2-1, with TRBD1 matching over 8 bases. The CDR3 sequence is 15 residues long. The V gene's germline CDR1 is SEHNR and CDR2 FQNEAQ (reference sequence). J was trimmed by 2 bases and V by 5 bases; bases with no gene match: 5. The full variable domain, in which reference TRBV7-9 and TRBJ2-1 provide the parts outside the CDR3, is DTGVSQNPRHKITKRGQNVTFRCDPISEHNRLYWYRQTLGQGPEFLTYFQNEAQLEKSRLLSDRFSAERPKGSFSTLEIQRTEQGDSAMYLCASSPPGGAYNEQFFGPGTRLTVL.

The chain combines TRBV12-3 or TRBV12-4 with TRBJ2-2; D may be TRBD2 (7 bases). This CDR3 spans 14 amino acids. The V end was cut by 7 bases, the J end by 4 bases, with 13 bases between. CDR3 amino acids: CASTLGGATGELFF. Here the CDR3 DNA reads TGTGCCAGCACCTTGGGGGGGGCCACCGGGGAGCTGTTTTTT.

This clonotype was recorded a few times. The chain has TRBV10-3 and TRBJ1-1; 10 nucleotides line up with TRBD1. This CDR3 spans 15 amino acids. CDR1 is ENHRY and CDR2 is SYGVKD in the germline V gene. Trimming at V came to 4 bases and at J to 6 bases, leaving 8 bases not matched to a gene. The CDR3 DNA reads as TGTGCCATCAGTGGTGGAGACAGGGGGCTCGCTGAAGCTTTCTTT. Encoded protein: CAISGGDRGLAEAFF.

The J gene is TRBJ2-1, the V gene TRBV19; 9 bases map to TRBD2. CDR3 length equals 16 residues. Germline CDR1 reads LNHDA; CDR2 reads SQIVND (reference sequence). V dropped 5 bases and J dropped 0; count of bases not matched to a gene: 5. CDR3 loop: CASSSLAGPSYNEQFF. The CDR3 DNA reads TGTGCCAGTAGTTCCCTAGCGGGACCCTCCTACAATGAGCAGTTCTTC.